The 12 T cell receptor beta chains listed next were all sequenced from one sample in a study of early T cells in non-severe SARS-CoV-2 infection. TCRdb processed the 5' RACE reads anew with MiXCR; each CDR3 protein has one entry. The table shows around 67,000 distinct CDR3 sequences, with roughly an eighth occurring only once. Input material: whole blood. All receptors derive from an adult who was a healthcare worker with PCR-confirmed SARS-CoV-2 infection or an uninfected control (not recorded which).

This clonotype occurred many times. As DNA, the CDR3 is TGCAGTGCTAGGCTAGCGGGGGGGGTAGATACGCAGTATTTT. Protein sequence: CSARLAGGVDTQYF. The rearrangement links TRBV20-1 to TRBJ2-3, with TRBD2 matching over 12 bases. The V gene end was trimmed by 3 bases and the J gene end by 5 bases; junction bases not matched to a gene: 3. The CDR3 is 14 residues long. The V gene's germline CDR1 is DFQATT and CDR2 SNEGSKA (reference sequence).

Many counts were recorded for this clonotype. The chain is built from TRBV29-1 and TRBJ1-2; no clear D. CDR3 length equals 12 residues. The V gene's germline CDR1 is SQVTM and CDR2 ANQGSEA. The germline V and J ends were trimmed by 5 bases and 6 bases, with 13 bases remaining between them. In nucleotides, the CDR3 is TGCAGCGTTCGGGCCTACAGTAATGGCTACACCTTC. This sequence encodes CSVRAYSNGYTF.

A few counts support this clonotype. This sequence joins TRBV19 and TRBJ1-4, with D unresolved. V was shortened by 5 bases and J by 5 bases, with 15 bases between the two germline ends. Germline values: CDR1 LNHDA, CDR2 SQIVND (reference sequence). The CDR3 contains 15 residues. The CDR3 here is CASSLDGEGNEKLFF. The CDR3 DNA follows: TGTGCCAGTAGTTTGGACGGGGAAGGAAATGAAAAACTGTTTTTT.

This clonotype has ten or more counts. The chain employs TRBV7-2 and TRBJ2-7; 9 bases line up with TRBD2. This CDR3 contains 15 residues. Germline V gene lookup returns CDR1 SGHTA and CDR2 FQGNSA. The junction had 7 bases not matched to a gene; V was cut back by 6 bases and J by 1 base. CDR3 loop: CASSSSGGPSYEQYF. In DNA form, the CDR3 reads TGTGCCAGCAGTTCAAGCGGGGGGCCTTCCTACGAGCAGTACTTC.

This clonotype was seen many times. This chain joins TRBV9 and TRBJ1-1; tentatively, D is TRBD1 (5 bases). Trimming shortened V by 0 bases and J by 3 bases, and 9 bases separated the two germline ends. Germline lookup yields CDR1 SGDLS and CDR2 YYNGEE. The CDR3 has 14 residues. The CDR3 loop is CASSVGQTYTEAFF. The CDR3 nucleotides read TGTGCCAGCAGCGTAGGACAGACCTACACTGAAGCTTTCTTT.

This clonotype occurred a few times. CDR3 sequence reads: CASSLGRVSTGELFF. DNA for the CDR3: TGTGCCAGCAGTTTAGGCAGGGTGTCCACCGGGGAGCTGTTTTTT. This sequence joins TRBV27 and TRBJ2-2; TRBD1 is a possible D gene (5 bases). The V gene lost 2 bases and the J gene lost 4 bases, with 11 bases spanning the gap. Germline V gene sequence: CDR1 MNHEY, CDR2 SMNVEV (reference sequence). This CDR3 contains 15 residues.

This clonotype has at least ten counts. The rearrangement uses TRBV28 and TRBJ1-6; D perhaps matches TRBD1 (6 bases). The CDR3 is 18 residues long. V was shortened by 1 base and J by 0 bases, with 13 bases between the two germline ends. The germline V gene encodes CDR1 MDHEN and CDR2 SYDVKM. As DNA, the CDR3 is TGTGCCAGCAGTTTATTTCCCGGACAGAACTCCTATAATTCACCCCTCCACTTT. It specifies CASSLFPGQNSYNSPLHF. The variable domain in full, completed from reference TRBV28 and TRBJ1-6, reads DVKVTQSSRYLVKRTGEKVFLECVQDMDHENMFWYRQDPGLGLRLIYFSYDVKMKEKGDIPEGYSVSREKKERFSLILESASTNQTSMYLCASSLFPGQNSYNSPLHFGNGTRLTVT.

This clonotype was seen at least ten times. The gene calls are TRBV6-5 and TRBJ2-2; a weak D match, TRBD1 (5 bases). The CDR3 runs 13 residues. Germline V CDR1 and CDR2: MNHEY, SVGAGI. V was pared by 7 bases and J by 7 bases, with 13 bases between. The CDR3 here is CASNTRVGGELFF. CDR3 nucleotides: TGTGCCAGCAATACCAGGGTGGGCGGGGAGCTGTTTTTT.

The table lists this clonotype with many counts. The chain couples TRBV28 to TRBJ2-7, with 9 bases identical to TRBD1. The CDR3 extends over 13 amino acids. The germline gives CDR1 MDHEN, CDR2 SYDVKM. Losses at the gene ends were 3 bases for V and 3 bases for J; bases not matched to a gene: 0. CDR3 in amino acids: CASSLTGGYEQYF. Written as DNA, the CDR3 is TGTGCCAGCAGTTTGACAGGGGGCTACGAGCAGTACTTC.

This clonotype was seen repeatedly, ten times or more. V usage is TRBV28 and J usage is TRBJ2-4; D is ambiguous. This CDR3 is 12 amino acids long. V lost 3 bases to trimming and J lost 7 bases, with 7 bases between them. Germline loops: CDR1 MDHEN, CDR2 SYDVKM. The CDR3 DNA reads as TGTGCCAGCAGTTTGGTTGGGAACATTCAGTACTTC. This gives the protein CASSLVGNIQYF.

This clonotype was picked up many times. The chain links TRBV11-2 to TRBJ2-2; tentatively, D is TRBD2 (6 bases). The germline gives CDR1 SGHAT, CDR2 FQNNGV. V dropped 8 bases and J dropped 5 bases, with 15 bases sitting between them. This CDR3 has 14 residues. In nucleotides, the CDR3 is TGTGCCAGCGGCGGGACGCTAAGAACCGGGGAGCTGTTTTTT. Protein sequence: CASGGTLRTGELFF.

The sample holds many counts of this clonotype. The V gene is TRBV28, the J gene TRBJ1-5, with D tentatively TRBD1 (5 bases). Per germline, CDR1 MDHEN and CDR2 SYDVKM. CDR3 length: 14 amino acids. The V and J ends lost 6 bases and 3 bases respectively, with 12 bases between them. The CDR3 DNA is TGTGCCAGCAGCCGAAGGGACTTCAATCAGCCCCAGCATTTT. Translating it yields CASSRRDFNQPQHF.